This T cell receptor beta chain was sequenced in a study of follicular helper T cells after annual influenza vaccination. TCRdb's table, derived via immunoSEQ multiplex PCR, lists solely in-frame clones and lacks some. The data show 1,100 or so clones, more than 75% seen once. Time point reported: 2015-2016 season, 7 days after influenza vaccination. Trimming left V 6 bases short and J 9 bases short, with 19 bases between. CDR3 length equals 14 residues. The V gene's germline CDR1 is LNHDA and CDR2 SQIVND (reference sequence). The clonotype originates from an adult who received the influenza vaccine. The chain links TRBV19 to TRBJ2-3, with D perhaps TRBD2 (6 bases). This specimen was CXCR5+ CD38- circulating T follicular helper cells from blood, taken 7 days after influenza vaccination. Indicated subset: circulating Tfh, non-naive CD4+CXCR5+PD-1+ (ICOS+CD38+ or ICOS-CD38-). CDR3 loop: CASSPGLNSGTQYF. The DNA of the CDR3 is TGTGCCAGTAGCCCGGGACTCAACTCGGGGACGCAGTATTTT.